Detailed here is one T cell receptor beta chain. This record comes from a study of T cell changes during pregnancy in multiple sclerosis. Germline assignment: CDR1 SQVTM and CDR2 ANQGSEA. The CDR3 sequence is 14 residues long. V lost 1 base, J lost 7 bases, and 6 bases stayed unmatched. Using immunoSEQ multiplex PCR, the repertoire was profiled, and TCRdb retains in-frame clones only, with some absent. The repertoire holds tens of thousands of clones, with roughly 88% as singletons. The sample was peripheral blood, taken in the first trimester of pregnancy. The chain recombines TRBV29-1 with TRBJ2-2; the match to TRBD2 covers 7 bases. This sequence originates from a female donor with multiple sclerosis, enrolled in a pregnancy study. In nucleotides, the CDR3 is TGCAGCGTTGAAGTTGGGTCGGGGGGCGGGGAGCTGTTTTTT. This sequence encodes CSVEVGSGGGELFF.